This T cell receptor beta chain was identified in a study of blood T cell repertoires in COVID-19. Study-level information: Samples of COVID-19 (acute and convalescent) were obtained from the United States, Italy and Spain. PBMCs, B-cell-depleted T cells, or T cells provided the cDNA or gDNA that made up the material.

TCRdb keeps only in-frame clones here, not all; method: immunoSEQ multiplex PCR. This sample has over 150,000 clones, with 65% to 85% found just once. This TCR was recovered from a woman in her twenties or thirties who had recovered from COVID-19. The sample consisted of PBMCs or T cells enriched from blood (not recorded which).

The CDR3 sequence is CASSLRVGGDYGYTF. In nucleotides, the CDR3 is TGTGCCAGCAGCTTAAGGGTCGGGGGGGACTATGGCTACACCTTC. The rearrangement joins TRBV7-2 to TRBJ1-2; D perhaps matches TRBD1 (5 bases). CDR1 is SGHTA, CDR2 FQGNSA, per germline. The CDR3 contains 15 residues. With 2 bases removed from V and 3 bases from J, the gap between germline ends came to 13 bases.